What follows describes a single T cell receptor beta chain. This receptor's antigen is unknown. Per-base quality was not reported, and no clone a single base away is much larger than it. To be included, a participant needed at least one PBMC sample from before ART initiation plus at least two post-ART samples. Every participant with HIV received treatment in the United States of America. Cryopreserved samples of about 0.9-11 million PBMC were thawed and washed before DNA extraction. At the time of the earliest PBMC sample for each participant with HIV, ages ranged from about 20 to 54 years. PBMC samples were contributed by each participant from 1-4 timepoints before ART initiation and 2-8 timepoints after ART initiation, with a median of 7 samples. For every participant, serial HIV viral load, CD4+ T-cell count, ART history and demographic data were obtained. Genomic DNA was extracted from unsorted PBMC with a Qiagen kit on a QIAcube, processed in batches of 12 samples.

The immunoSEQ hsTCRB v3.0 assay was used at survey level resolution to sequence the TRB variable region. TRB sequencing targeted a depth of about 35,000-50,000 T-cell genomes per sample. Pooled TRB libraries were sequenced on an Illumina MiSeq with a v3 150-cycle kit. In the original analysis: Repertoire analysis ran in R within a reproducible Nextflow workflow covering QC, data transformation and analysis. LymphoSeq2, an R package for AIRR-Seq data exploration, was used to implement custom analyses. After excluding several samples that yielded fewer than 5000 total TRB sequences, some 190 HIV repertoires remained for analysis. Of the roughly 190 retained HIV repertoires, about 60 were collected before and 120 to 140 after ART initiation. Each repertoire was downsampled to 5000 TRB nucleotide sequences, and summary statistics were averaged across 100 downsampling iterations. TRB sequences were retained for analysis only if CDR3 regions of at least seven amino acids were present. Diversity was assessed using a clonality score derived from Shannon entropy and using the Gini coefficient. In repertoire networks, the top 5000 CDR3 amino acid sequences were linked whenever an edit distance of one separated two sequences. For TRB CDR3 amino acid sequences, GLIPH2 was used to predict antigen specificity groups and MHC restriction. To flag known CMV, EBV, HIV or tissue antigen associations, CDR3 amino acid sequences were matched against VDJdb and McPAS-TCR. Pre-ART, post-ART and control groups were compared with Wilcoxon signed-rank tests and Holm-Bonferroni correction. TCRdb holds this immuneACCESS table with in-frame rearrangements only. Some clones are missing; in checked studies, unresolved V genes explain under half, and the rest has no known cause. The V and J calls and clone size come from that table; D and trimming were worked out from the DNA. Counted in this sample were tens of thousands of clones; more than 85% of them appeared once. Over 3% of the sample lies in the top ten.

The sample originates from a study of long-term antiretroviral therapy in people with HIV (dated by TCRdb to the early 2020s). A note on the overall study: Collection of the earliest samples took place about a decade ahead of the 2015 WHO recommendation for immediate ART, at a time when ART was typically delayed until CD4 counts fell. A total of roughly 180 cryopreserved PBMC samples were contributed to the cohort by 30 adults with confirmed HIV infection, with samples collected serially over a mean of around 6 years (range 1-12). No cross-contamination during QIAcube processing turned up in test extractions that ran a monoclonal T-cell line alongside 33 polyclonal samples. Of the roughly 32 participants with HIV, some 12 were female. A retrospective serial study tested whether changes in peripheral blood TRB repertoire composition and diversity were associated with ART initiation and durable HIV suppression.

CDR1 SGHRS and CDR2 YFSETQ are derived from the germline V gene. The CDR3 runs 14 residues from the cysteine to the phenylalanine. The sequence is cut down to CDR3 DNA, 42 bases in frame from base 1. Germline trimming amounts to 2 bases on V and 6 bases on J, with 2 as the count of junction bases outside the gene matches. Results and caveats for the whole study, not just this receptor: ART initiation was associated with a significant increase in TRB diversity, but diversity stayed significantly below transplant donor controls even after long-term ART. Because cell numbers in pre-ART samples were limited, unsorted PBMC were profiled instead of sorted CD4+ and CD8+ T cells. Expanded TRB clones identified before ART initiation dominated the repertoire across all time points, though the dominance fluctuated and decreased in many PLHIV after ART. Samples dated from the mid-2000s to the late 2010s, and the ART regimens used may be less effective than current ones. Since PBMC availability was limited, sequencing covered only the TCR beta chain, with no alpha chain pairing. Inferences about post-ART repertoire changes were limited because no data were available on ART adherence, viral resistance or therapy changes. HIV repertoires had narrower CDR3 length ranges than controls, and the network structure suggested an antigen-experienced repertoire that shifted only slightly toward naive after ART.

The chain was built from TRBV5-1 and TRBJ2-4, with 10 junctional bases fitting TRBD1. Specimen: unsorted PBMCs, collected 5.3 years after starting antiretroviral therapy. The sequence derives from a man aged 45-60 years with HIV. The CDR3 protein: CASSLGTGVNIQYF. The nucleotide sequence is given as TGCGCCAGCAGCTTAGGGACAGGGGTAAACATTCAGTACTTC.